This T cell receptor beta chain was documented in a study of blood T cells in healthy people across ages. The CDR3 sequence is 18 residues long. CDR1 and CDR2 (germline): LGHDT, YNNKEL (reference sequence). With 1 base clipped from V and 2 bases from J, the junction kept 6 bases outside the gene matches. Next came a second PCR, run for about 7 to 12 cycles, which used a sample-barcoded 5' primer along with a J-beta primer mix. Every single cDNA molecule received a tag from a template-switch adaptor with 12 random nucleotides. TCRdb itself ran the 5' RACE reads through MiXCR, one entry per CDR3 protein. The sample consists of around 1.7 million distinct CDR3 sequences, roughly 30% of them appearing once.

This chain uses TRBV3-1 with TRBJ2-1; 12 nucleotides match TRBD1. The clonotype was recovered from a woman aged 30 to 39 in good health. The sample taken for sequencing was blood. The CDR3 is CASSQAPGTGGAYNEQFF. In DNA, the CDR3 is TGTGCCAGCAGCCAAGCCCCCGGGACAGGGGGCGCCTACAATGAGCAGTTCTTC.